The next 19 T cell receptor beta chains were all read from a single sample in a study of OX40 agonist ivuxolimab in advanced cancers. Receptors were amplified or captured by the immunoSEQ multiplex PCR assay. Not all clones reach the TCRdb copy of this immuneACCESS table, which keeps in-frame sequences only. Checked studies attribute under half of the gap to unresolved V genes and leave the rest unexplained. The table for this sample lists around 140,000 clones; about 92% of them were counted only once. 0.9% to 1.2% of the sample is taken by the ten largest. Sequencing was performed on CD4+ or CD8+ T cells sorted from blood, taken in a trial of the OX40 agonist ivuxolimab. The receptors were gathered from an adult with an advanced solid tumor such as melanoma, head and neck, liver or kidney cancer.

The CDR3 DNA follows: TGTGCCAGCAGTTACTCAGGGTTTGCGGATGAAAAACTGTTTTTT. Its protein product is CASSYSGFADEKLFF. The rearrangement links TRBV27 to TRBJ1-4, with D possibly TRBD1 on 5 matching bases. Germline-derived CDR1 and CDR2 are MNHEY and SMNVEV (reference sequence). The CDR3 is 15 residues long. Trimming took 4 bases from V and 6 from J, leaving 15 bases between them.

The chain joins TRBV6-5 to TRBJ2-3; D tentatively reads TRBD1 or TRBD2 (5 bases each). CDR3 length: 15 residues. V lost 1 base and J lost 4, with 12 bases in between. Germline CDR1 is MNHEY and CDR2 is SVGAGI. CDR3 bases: TGTGCCAGCAGTTACTGGGGGAGAGGGTCAGATACGCAGTATTTT. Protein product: CASSYWGRGSDTQYF.

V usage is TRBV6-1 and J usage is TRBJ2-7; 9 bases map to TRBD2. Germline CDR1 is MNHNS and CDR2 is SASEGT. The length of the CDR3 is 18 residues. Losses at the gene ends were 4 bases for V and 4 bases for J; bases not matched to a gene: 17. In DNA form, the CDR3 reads TGTGCCAGCAGTGCCGGACTAGCGATCCGAACAAAGGCATACGAGCAGTACTTC. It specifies CASSAGLAIRTKAYEQYF.

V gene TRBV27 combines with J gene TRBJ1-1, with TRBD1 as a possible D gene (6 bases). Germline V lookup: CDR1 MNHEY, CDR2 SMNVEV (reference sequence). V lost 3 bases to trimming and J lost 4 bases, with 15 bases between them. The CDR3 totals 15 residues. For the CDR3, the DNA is TGTGCCAGCAGTTTTTGGGGGGGCAAAGGCACTGAAGCTTTCTTT. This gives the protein CASSFWGGKGTEAFF.

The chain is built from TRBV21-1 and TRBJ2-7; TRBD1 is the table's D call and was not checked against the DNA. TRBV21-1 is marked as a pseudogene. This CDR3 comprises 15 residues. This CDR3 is CASSKGGQGAGEQYF. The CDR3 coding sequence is TGTGCCAGCAGCAAGGGGGGACAGGGGGCCGGCGAGCAGTACTTC.

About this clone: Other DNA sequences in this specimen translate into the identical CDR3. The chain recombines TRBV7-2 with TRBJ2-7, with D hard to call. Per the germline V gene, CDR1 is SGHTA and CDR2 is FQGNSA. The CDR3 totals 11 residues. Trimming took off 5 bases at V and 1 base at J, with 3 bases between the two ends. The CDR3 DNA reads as TGTGCCAGCAGCGCTTCCTACGAGCAGTACTTC. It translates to CASSASYEQYF.

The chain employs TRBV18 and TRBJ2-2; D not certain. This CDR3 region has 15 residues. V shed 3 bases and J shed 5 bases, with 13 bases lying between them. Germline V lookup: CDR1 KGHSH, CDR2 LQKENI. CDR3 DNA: TGTGCCAGCTCACCGGGATCCGCCGGAACCGGGGAGCTGTTTTTT. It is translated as CASSPGSAGTGELFF.

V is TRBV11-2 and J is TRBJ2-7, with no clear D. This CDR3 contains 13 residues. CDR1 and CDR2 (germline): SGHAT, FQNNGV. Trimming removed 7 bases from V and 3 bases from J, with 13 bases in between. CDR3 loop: CASTLSADYEQYF. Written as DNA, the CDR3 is TGTGCCAGCACCCTATCTGCAGACTACGAGCAGTACTTC. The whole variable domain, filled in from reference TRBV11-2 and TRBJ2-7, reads EAGVAQSPRYKIIEKRQSVAFWCNPISGHATLYWYQQILGQGPKLLIQFQNNGVVDDSQLPKDRFSAERLKGVDSTLKIQPAKLEDSAVYLCASTLSADYEQYFGPGTRLTVT.

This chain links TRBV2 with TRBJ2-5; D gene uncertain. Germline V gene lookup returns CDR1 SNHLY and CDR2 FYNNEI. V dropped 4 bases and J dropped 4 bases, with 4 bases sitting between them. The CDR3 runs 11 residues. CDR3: CASSAAETQYF. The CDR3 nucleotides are TGTGCCAGCAGTGCAGCAGAGACCCAGTACTTC.

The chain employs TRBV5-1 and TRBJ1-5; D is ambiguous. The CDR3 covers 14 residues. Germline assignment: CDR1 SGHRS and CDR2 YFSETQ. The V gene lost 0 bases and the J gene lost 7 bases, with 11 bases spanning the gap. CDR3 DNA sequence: TGCGCCAGCAGCTTGGGAAGGCGGGAACAGCCCCAGCATTTT. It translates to CASSLGRREQPQHF.

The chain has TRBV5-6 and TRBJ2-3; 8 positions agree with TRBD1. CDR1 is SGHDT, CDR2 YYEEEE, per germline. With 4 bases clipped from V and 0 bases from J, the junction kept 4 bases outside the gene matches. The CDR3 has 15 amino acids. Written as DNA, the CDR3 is TGTGCCAGCAGCAAGACAGGGGCCAGCACAGATACGCAGTATTTT. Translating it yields CASSKTGASTDTQYF.

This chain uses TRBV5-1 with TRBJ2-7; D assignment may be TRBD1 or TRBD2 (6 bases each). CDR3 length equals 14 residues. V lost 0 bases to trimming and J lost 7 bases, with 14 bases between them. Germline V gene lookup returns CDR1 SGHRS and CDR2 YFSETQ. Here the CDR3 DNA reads TGCGCCAGCAGCTTGGTGGGGGGCTTCGGGGAGCAGTACTTC. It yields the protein CASSLVGGFGEQYF.

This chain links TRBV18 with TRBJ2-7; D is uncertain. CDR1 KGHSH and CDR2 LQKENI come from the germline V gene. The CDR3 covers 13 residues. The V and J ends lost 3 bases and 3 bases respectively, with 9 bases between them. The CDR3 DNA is TGTGCCAGCTCACCCACGGACGGCTACGAGCAGTACTTC. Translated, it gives CASSPTDGYEQYF.

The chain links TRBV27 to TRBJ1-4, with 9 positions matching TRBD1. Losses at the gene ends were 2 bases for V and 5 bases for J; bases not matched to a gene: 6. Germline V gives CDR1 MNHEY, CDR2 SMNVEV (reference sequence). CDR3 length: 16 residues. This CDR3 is CASSLLGQGHNEKLFF. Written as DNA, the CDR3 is TGTGCCAGCAGTTTACTGGGACAGGGCCACAATGAAAAACTGTTTTTT.

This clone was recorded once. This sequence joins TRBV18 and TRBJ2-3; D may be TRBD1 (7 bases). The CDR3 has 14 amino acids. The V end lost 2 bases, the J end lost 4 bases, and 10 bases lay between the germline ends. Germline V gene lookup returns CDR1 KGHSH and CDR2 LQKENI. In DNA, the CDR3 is TGTGCCAGCTCACCAGGAGGGGGCTCAGATACGCAGTATTTT. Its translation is CASSPGGGSDTQYF.

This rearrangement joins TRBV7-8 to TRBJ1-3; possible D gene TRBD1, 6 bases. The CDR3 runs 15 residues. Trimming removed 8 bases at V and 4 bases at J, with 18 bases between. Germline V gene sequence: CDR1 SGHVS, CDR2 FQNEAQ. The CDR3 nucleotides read TGTGCCAGCCAAGGGGGGAGAACCGCCGGAAACACCATATATTTT. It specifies CASQGGRTAGNTIYF. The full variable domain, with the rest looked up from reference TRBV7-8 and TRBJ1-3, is GAGVSQSPRYKVAKRGQDVALRCDPISGHVSLFWYQQALGQGPEFLTYFQNEAQLDKSGLPSDRFFAERPEGSVSTLKIQRTQQEDSAVYLCASQGGRTAGNTIYFGEGSWLTVV.

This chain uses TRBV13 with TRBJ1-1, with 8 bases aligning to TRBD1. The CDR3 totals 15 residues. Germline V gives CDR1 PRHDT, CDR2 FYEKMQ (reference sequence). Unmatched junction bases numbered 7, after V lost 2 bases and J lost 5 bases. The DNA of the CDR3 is TGTGCCAGCAGCTTACCTCGACAGGGGAGGACTGAAGCTTTCTTT. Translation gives CASSLPRQGRTEAFF. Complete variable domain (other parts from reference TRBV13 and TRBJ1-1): AAGVIQSPRHLIKEKRETATLKCYPIPRHDTVYWYQQGPGQDPQFLISFYEKMQSDKGSIPDRFSAQQFSDYHSELNMSSLELGDSALYFCASSLPRQGRTEAFFGQGTRLTVV.

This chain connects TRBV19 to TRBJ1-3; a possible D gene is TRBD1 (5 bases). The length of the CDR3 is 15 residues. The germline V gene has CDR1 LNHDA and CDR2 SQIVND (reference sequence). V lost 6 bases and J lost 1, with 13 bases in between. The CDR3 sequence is CASSLTQGSGNTIYF. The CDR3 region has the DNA TGTGCCAGTAGCTTAACCCAGGGATCTGGAAACACCATATATTTT.

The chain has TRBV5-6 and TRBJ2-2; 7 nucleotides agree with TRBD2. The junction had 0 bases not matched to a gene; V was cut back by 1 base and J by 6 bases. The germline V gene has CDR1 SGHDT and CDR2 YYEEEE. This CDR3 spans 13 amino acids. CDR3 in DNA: TGTGCCAGCAGCTTGCGGGGGGCCGGGGAGCTGTTTTTT. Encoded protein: CASSLRGAGELFF.